Sequencing of this T cell receptor beta chain was carried out in a study of identical twins. Study observations and caveats: Cross-sectional statistics underpinned the conclusions; the same donors were not followed.

On this clonotype: What it binds is not known.

Template switching (which added a universal primer site) was used, and cDNA carried unique molecular identifiers. TCRdb fed the 5' RACE reads into MiXCR, producing one record per CDR3 protein. The repertoire consists of 430,000 or so distinct CDR3 sequences, with 24% occurring once and the leading ten covering roughly 3%. These data were also filed under a second study, of T cells expressing NK-cell markers.

The TCR originated in a woman aged 18-29 years in good health. The specimen sequenced was CD4+ T cells sorted from blood.

CDR3 bases: TGTGCCAGCAGCCTATTTGGCTGGGGCGGTAATGAAAAACTGTTTTTT. This gives the protein CASSLFGWGGNEKLFF. This sequence joins TRBV5-6 and TRBJ1-4; tentatively, D is TRBD1 (5 bases). CDR3 length equals 16 residues. Trimming took off 4 bases at V and 4 bases at J, with 17 bases between the two ends. Germline CDR1 SGHDT, CDR2 YYEEEE.